Listed below are T cell receptor beta chains from one sample, sequenced in a study of T cell responses to AZD1222 COVID-19 vaccine. TCRdb keeps only in-frame clones here, not all; method: immunoSEQ multiplex PCR. This repertoire shows 85,000 to 95,000 clones, about 91% found once; its top ten account for more than 5%. The specimen comprised peripheral blood, sampled 28 days after the second AZD1222 dose. The receptors derive from an adult who received the AZD1222 COVID-19 vaccine. CDR3s include the opening cysteine and the closing phenylalanine or tryptophan.

>TRBJ1-5|TRBV2
CASSGGHPDQPQHF
>TRBJ1-5|TRBV6-2/TRBV6-3
CASSYSTQPQHF
>TRBJ1-6|TRBV7-6
CASSQEALQGSSYNSPLHF
>TRBJ1-1|TRBV27
CASSRTETGETEAFF
>TRBJ2-1|TRBV28
CASSFTSGGPLRRNEQFF
>TRBJ1-5|TRBV7-9
CASSFGTGGEQPQHF
>TRBJ1-6|TRBV5-6
CASSLEAWDRESPLHF
>TRBJ1-5|TRBV19
CASRRGGQGNQPQHF
>TRBJ2-4|TRBV19
CASSPDREGAKNIQYF
>TRBJ1-4|TRBV28
CASSSSKTTNEKLFF
>TRBJ2-1|TRBV11-2
CASSFTSGGVIEQFF
>TRBJ2-1|TRBV6-2/TRBV6-3
CASSYSSTLAGATLYNEQFF
>TRBJ2-3|TRBV7-7
CASSLGTSGDTQYF
>TRBJ2-1|TRBV11-2
CASSPDWAGGRYNEQFF
>TRBJ1-5|TRBV2
CASSGQGGNQPQHF
>TRBJ2-7|TRBV7-9
CASSLQDRGYYEQYF
>TRBJ1-1|TRBV7-9
CASSSLLQAYYTEAFF
>TRBJ1-1|TRBV5-1
CASSKYDPRNTEAFF
>TRBJ1-6|TRBV28
CASSLPRNSPLHF
>TRBJ2-5|TRBV5-8
CASSLFQSSARETQYF
>TRBJ1-5|TRBV3-1/TRBV3-2
CASKTGTDSNQPQHF
>TRBJ1-5|TRBV18
CASSLDSAGNQPQHF
>TRBJ2-3|TRBV7-3
CASSLTPTSGGVVGTQYF
>TRBJ1-5|TRBV7-6
CASSLGPAQPQHF
>TRBJ2-2|TRBV5-4
CASRDLAGGLFGENTGELFF
>TRBJ1-2|TRBV24-1
CATSDRGQNYGYTF
>TRBJ1-2|TRBV6-1
CASSESGQGKANYGYTF
>TRBJ2-7|TRBV5-1
CASSSTGTSALEQYF
>TRBJ1-1|TRBV7-9
CASSPTGTASRWDTEAFF
>TRBJ1-1|TRBV28
CASSPIQPNTEAFF
>TRBJ2-5|TRBV28
CASSHEGQGVETQYF
>TRBJ1-5|TRBV5-6
CASSGGGNQPQHF
>TRBJ2-3|TRBV3-1/TRBV3-2
CASSQGLGTDTQYF
>TRBJ2-3|TRBV7-2
CASSRIMTRGSDTQYF
>TRBJ1-6|TRBV6-5
CASSFSVGQGNSPLHF
>TRBJ1-6|TRBV15
CATSYTGGDSPLHF
>TRBJ1-1|TRBV30
CACPPSGATEAFF
>TRBJ2-6|TRBV15
CATSSHGGRGLSGANVLTF
>TRBJ1-2|TRBV9
CASSDGDSYGYTF
>TRBJ2-3|TRBV9
CASSVRVGVTDTQYF